This entry lists 20 T cell receptor beta chains sequenced from one sample in a study of cytomegalovirus exposure and HLA in healthy donors. 13 Jbeta primers and 60 Vbeta primers were used for the PCR. Assay: immunoSEQ multiplex PCR; the TCRdb copy retains only in-frame clones and omits some. The sample has 25,000 to 35,000 clones, roughly 69% seen once; the top ten hold 20% to 25%. Input material: PBMCs. These receptors all come from a man aged 50 to 60 in good health and CMV-seropositive.

In its sample, this clone was seen a few times. This chain connects TRBV25-1 to TRBJ1-1, with 8 bases matching TRBD1. The CDR3 has 15 amino acids. Germline V gene sequence: CDR1 MGHDK, CDR2 SYGVNS. J was trimmed by 8 bases and V by 7 bases; bases with no gene match: 15. The CDR3 DNA reads as TGTGCCAGCACTCAAGGACAGGGTCAAAGGGGGGAAGCTTTCTTT. Its protein product is CASTQGQGQRGEAFF.

DNA for the CDR3: TGCGCCAGCAGCCAAGGTAGGACACAAGCACTTCCTCAGTACTTC. It yields the protein CASSQGRTQALPQYF. V and J are TRBV4-3 and TRBJ2-7; D may be TRBD1 (5 bases). The germline V gene has CDR1 LGHNA and CDR2 YSLEER. V lost 1 base to trimming and J lost 10 bases, with 20 bases between them. The CDR3 has 15 amino acids.

This clone was observed a single time. This chain joins TRBV6-1 and TRBJ2-7, with TRBD1 matching over 9 bases. This CDR3 has 14 residues. With V trimmed by 4 bases and J by 4 bases, 5 bases remained unmatched. CDR1 is MNHNS and CDR2 is SASEGT in the germline V gene. The CDR3 bases are TGTGCCAGCAGTGGGGGACAGGGTCAGTACGAGCAGTACTTC. Its translation is CASSGGQGQYEQYF.

This clone appeared once. V gene TRBV5-1 combines with J gene TRBJ1-2, with 7 positions matching TRBD1. The CDR3 has 15 amino acids. Germline V lookup: CDR1 SGHRS, CDR2 YFSETQ. V was pared by 0 bases and J by 2 bases, with 4 bases of the junction left unmatched. The CDR3 sequence: CASSLGQGMNYGYTF. The DNA of the CDR3 is TGCGCCAGCAGCTTGGGACAGGGAATGAACTATGGCTACACCTTC.

The J gene is TRBJ2-3, the V gene TRBV5-4, with a tentative D call TRBD2 (6 bases). V dropped 8 bases and J dropped 4 bases, with 11 bases sitting between them. CDR1 is SGHNT, CDR2 YYREEE, per germline (reference sequence). The CDR3 loop spans 12 amino acids. This CDR3 reads CASGRGSDTQYF. CDR3 coding DNA: TGTGCCAGTGGGCGGGGCTCAGATACGCAGTATTTT.

V and J are TRBV9 and TRBJ2-1; 10 nucleotides agree with TRBD1. Unmatched junction bases numbered 5, after V lost 7 bases and J lost 7 bases. Germline-derived CDR1 and CDR2 are SGDLS and YYNGEE. The CDR3 loop spans 13 amino acids. The CDR3 DNA is TGTGCCAGCGGGACAGGGGTGGGAAATGAGCAGTTCTTC. This gives the protein CASGTGVGNEQFF. Based on the CDR3 plus reference TRBV9 and TRBJ2-1, the full variable domain is DSGVTQTPKHLITATGQRVTLRCSPRSGDLSVYWYQQSLDQGLQFLIQYYNGEERAKGNILERFSAQQFPDLHSELNLSSLELGDSALYFCASGTGVGNEQFFGPGTRLTVL.

The chain joins TRBV30 to TRBJ2-5; 10 nucleotides align to TRBD2. From germline, CDR1 is GTSNPN and CDR2 SVGIG (reference sequence). With 1 base clipped from V and 5 bases from J, the junction kept 4 bases outside the gene matches. This CDR3 contains 14 residues. The CDR3 region has the DNA TGTGCCTGGAGTGGCCTAGCGGGAGCTGAGACCCAGTACTTC. Translation: CAWSGLAGAETQYF.

This clone turned up a few times. The V gene is TRBV5-6, the J gene TRBJ2-3; 9 positions agree with TRBD1. The CDR3 consists of 14 residues. Trimming cost V 7 bases and J 0 bases; bases outside gene matches: 3. The germline V gene encodes CDR1 SGHDT and CDR2 YYEEEE. CDR3 bases: TGTGCCAGCTATGGGACAGGGAGCACAGATACGCAGTATTTT. It codes for CASYGTGSTDTQYF.

This clone was recorded a few times. This chain links TRBV6-1 with TRBJ1-4; a possible D gene is TRBD1 (5 bases). Germline assignment: CDR1 MNHNS and CDR2 SASEGT. The CDR3 runs to 13 residues. Trimming stripped 0 bases from V and 8 bases from J, with 7 bases between. Written as DNA, the CDR3 is TGTGCCAGCAGTGAAGCTGGGGGGGAAAAACTGTTTTTT. Its translation is CASSEAGGEKLFF.

The rearrangement joins TRBV9 to TRBJ1-2, with D perhaps matching TRBD1 (6 bases). Trimming took 1 base from V and 4 from J, leaving 11 bases between them. This CDR3 contains 14 residues. In germline, CDR1 is SGDLS, CDR2 YYNGEE. CDR3 sequence (DNA): TGTGCCAGCAGCGTAATGGACAGATCCTATGGCTACACCTTC. It translates to CASSVMDRSYGYTF. The variable domain in full, completed from reference TRBV9 and TRBJ1-2, reads DSGVTQTPKHLITATGQRVTLRCSPRSGDLSVYWYQQSLDQGLQFLIQYYNGEERAKGNILERFSAQQFPDLHSELNLSSLELGDSALYFCASSVMDRSYGYTFGSGTRLTVV.

The chain joins TRBV6-5 to TRBJ2-7; D may be TRBD1 (6 bases). V was pared by 8 bases and J by 6 bases, with 14 bases between. Germline V lookup: CDR1 MNHEY, CDR2 SVGAGI. This CDR3 has 12 amino acids. The DNA for the CDR3 is TGTGCCAGCCGTGGACAGCCGTCCGAGCAGTACTTC. This encodes CASRGQPSEQYF.

The rearrangement uses TRBV4-2 and TRBJ2-2; 11 bases agree with TRBD2. The germline gives CDR1 LGHNA, CDR2 YNFKEQ. The CDR3 consists of 17 residues. The V segment lost 0 bases and the J segment 6 bases; nucleotides outside the gene matches: 6. CDR3 protein: CASSQEWLAGGAGELFF. For the CDR3, the DNA is TGTGCCAGCAGCCAAGAGTGGCTAGCGGGAGGAGCCGGGGAGCTGTTTTTT.

A few counts support this clone. V is TRBV6-6 and J is TRBJ1-5, with 9 bases matching TRBD1. This CDR3 has 16 amino acids. Germline CDR1 and CDR2: MNHNY and SVGAGI (reference sequence). V trimming: 6 bases; J trimming: 8 bases; junction bases outside the gene matches: 14. The CDR3 coding sequence is TGTGCCAGCAGGGGGGGAAGAACAGGGGGCGGAGAGCCCCAGCATTTT. It is translated as CASRGGRTGGGEPQHF.

V gene TRBV14 combines with J gene TRBJ1-1; D gene unclear. CDR3 length: 15 amino acids. V lost 4 bases, J lost 0 bases, and 12 bases lay in between. Germline lookup yields CDR1 SGHDN and CDR2 FVKESK. This CDR3 is CASSPLNNMNTEAFF. In DNA form, the CDR3 reads TGTGCCAGCAGCCCTTTAAACAACATGAACACTGAAGCTTTCTTT. The full variable domain, rest sourced from reference TRBV14 and TRBJ1-1, is EAGVTQFPSHSVIEKGQTVTLRCDPISGHDNLYWYRRVMGKEIKFLLHFVKESKQDESGMPNNRFLAERTGGTYSTLKVQPAELEDSGVYFCASSPLNNMNTEAFFGQGTRLTVV.

In its sample, this clone was seen a few times. The V gene is TRBV6-1, the J gene TRBJ1-6; D gene ambiguous. V gave up 4 bases and J gave up 6 bases, with 7 bases separating them. Germline CDR1 MNHNS, CDR2 SASEGT. This CDR3 has 13 residues. CDR3 in amino acids: CASSVSSNSPLHF. CDR3 bases: TGTGCCAGCAGTGTCTCTTCTAATTCACCCCTCCACTTT.

The gene calls are TRBV6-5 and TRBJ2-7, with 10 nucleotides matching TRBD1. CDR3 length: 12 residues. Germline CDR1 is MNHEY and CDR2 is SVGAGI. Unmatched junction bases numbered 5, after V lost 11 bases and J lost 4 bases. CDR3 residues: CAGDRGLYEQYF. For the CDR3, the DNA is TGTGCCGGCGACAGGGGGCTATACGAGCAGTACTTC.

The chain employs TRBV25-1 and TRBJ2-5, with a possible D match to TRBD2 (5 bases). There are 12 residues in the CDR3. Germline loops: CDR1 MGHDK, CDR2 SYGVNS. The V gene lost 6 bases and the J gene lost 5 bases, with 10 bases spanning the gap. The CDR3 DNA sequence: TGTGCCAGCAGAGGGAGTGTGGAGACCCAGTACTTC. Encoded protein: CASRGSVETQYF.

The chain links TRBV6-4 to TRBJ1-2; D gene ambiguous. Germline V CDR1 and CDR2: MRHNA, SNTAGT. The V end was cut by 3 bases, the J end by 5 bases, with 10 bases between. The length of the CDR3 is 13 residues. CDR3 sequence reads: CASSENGRYGYTF. In DNA, the CDR3 is TGTGCCAGCAGTGAAAATGGGAGGTATGGCTACACCTTC.

The CDR3 DNA sequence: TGCGCCAGCAGCCAAGTGGAGGGCAGCAATCAGCCCCAGCATTTT. Amino acid sequence: CASSQVEGSNQPQHF. V gene TRBV4-3 combines with J gene TRBJ1-5; D not certain. Germline V gene data show CDR1 as LGHNA and CDR2 as YSLEER. The length of the CDR3 is 15 residues. Trimming took 1 base from V and 1 from J, leaving 8 bases between them.

This clone was observed a single time. J is TRBJ1-1 and V is TRBV30; no clear D. CDR1 and CDR2 from the germline V gene are GTSNPN and SVGIG (reference sequence). Trimming took 7 bases from V and 0 from J, leaving 6 bases between them. The CDR3 consists of 11 residues. The CDR3 DNA reads as TGTGCCTTTGCAGTGAACACTGAAGCTTTCTTT. Amino acids: CAFAVNTEAFF.